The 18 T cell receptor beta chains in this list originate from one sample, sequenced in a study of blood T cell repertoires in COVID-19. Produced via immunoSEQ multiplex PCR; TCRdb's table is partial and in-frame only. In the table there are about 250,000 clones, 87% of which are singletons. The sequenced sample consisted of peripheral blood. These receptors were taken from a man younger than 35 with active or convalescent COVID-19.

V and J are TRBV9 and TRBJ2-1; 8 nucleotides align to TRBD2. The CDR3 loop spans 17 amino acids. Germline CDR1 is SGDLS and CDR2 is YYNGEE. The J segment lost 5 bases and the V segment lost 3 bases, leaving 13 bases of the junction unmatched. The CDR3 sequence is CASSARHTGGKDNEQFF. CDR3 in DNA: TGTGCCAGCAGCGCCAGACATACGGGGGGGAAAGACAATGAGCAGTTCTTC.

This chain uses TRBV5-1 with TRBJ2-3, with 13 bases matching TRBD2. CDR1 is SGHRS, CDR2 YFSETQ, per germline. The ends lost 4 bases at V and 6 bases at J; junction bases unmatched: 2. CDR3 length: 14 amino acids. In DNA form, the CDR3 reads TGCGCCAGCAGCAGGACTAGCGGGGGCGATACGCAGTATTTT. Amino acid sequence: CASSRTSGGDTQYF.

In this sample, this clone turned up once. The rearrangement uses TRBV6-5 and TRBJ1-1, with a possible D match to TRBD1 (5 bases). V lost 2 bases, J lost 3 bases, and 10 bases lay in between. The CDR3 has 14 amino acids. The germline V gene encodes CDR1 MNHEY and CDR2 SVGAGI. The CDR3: CASSYGGGYTEAFF. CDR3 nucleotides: TGTGCCAGCAGTTACGGGGGAGGGTACACTGAAGCTTTCTTT.

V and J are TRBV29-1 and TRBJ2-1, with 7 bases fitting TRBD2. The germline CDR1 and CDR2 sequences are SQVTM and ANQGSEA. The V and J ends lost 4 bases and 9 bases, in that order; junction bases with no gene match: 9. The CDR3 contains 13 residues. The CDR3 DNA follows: TGCAGCGTTGGTGGGCGGGAGAGGGGTGAGCAGTTCTTC. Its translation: CSVGGRERGEQFF.

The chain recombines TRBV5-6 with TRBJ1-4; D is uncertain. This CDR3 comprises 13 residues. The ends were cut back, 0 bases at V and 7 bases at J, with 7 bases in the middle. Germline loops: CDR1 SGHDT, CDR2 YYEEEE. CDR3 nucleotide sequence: TGTGCCAGCAGCTTGGCAGGCAGTGAAAAACTGTTTTTT. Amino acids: CASSLAGSEKLFF.

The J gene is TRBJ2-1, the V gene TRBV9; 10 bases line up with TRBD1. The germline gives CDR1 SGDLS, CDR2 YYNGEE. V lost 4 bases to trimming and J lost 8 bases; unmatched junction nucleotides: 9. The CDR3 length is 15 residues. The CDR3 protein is CASSPRDRGFDEQFF. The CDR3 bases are TGTGCCAGCAGCCCGAGGGACAGGGGTTTCGATGAGCAGTTCTTC.

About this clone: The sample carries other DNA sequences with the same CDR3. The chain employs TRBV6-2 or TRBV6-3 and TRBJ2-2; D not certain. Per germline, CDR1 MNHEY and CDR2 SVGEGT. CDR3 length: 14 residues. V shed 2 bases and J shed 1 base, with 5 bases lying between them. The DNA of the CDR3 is TGTGCCAGCAGTTACCTCTTGAACACCGGGGAGCTGTTTTTT. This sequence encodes CASSYLLNTGELFF.

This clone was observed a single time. CDR3 DNA: TGTGCCAGCAGCCCTGGAGGGTACGAGCAGTACTTC. Its translation: CASSPGGYEQYF. The chain has TRBV28 and TRBJ2-7; a possible D gene is TRBD2 (6 bases). V lost 6 bases, J lost 4 bases, and 10 bases lay in between. The CDR3 loop spans 12 amino acids. Germline CDR1 and CDR2: MDHEN and SYDVKM.

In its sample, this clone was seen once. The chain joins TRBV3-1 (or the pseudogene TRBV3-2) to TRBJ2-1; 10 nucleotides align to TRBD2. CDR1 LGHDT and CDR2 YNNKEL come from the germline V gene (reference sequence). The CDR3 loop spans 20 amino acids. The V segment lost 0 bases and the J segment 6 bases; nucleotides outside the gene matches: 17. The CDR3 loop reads CASSQDGGTSESAPPNEQFF. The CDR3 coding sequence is TGTGCCAGCAGCCAAGATGGGGGGACTAGCGAGTCGGCCCCACCCAATGAGCAGTTCTTC.

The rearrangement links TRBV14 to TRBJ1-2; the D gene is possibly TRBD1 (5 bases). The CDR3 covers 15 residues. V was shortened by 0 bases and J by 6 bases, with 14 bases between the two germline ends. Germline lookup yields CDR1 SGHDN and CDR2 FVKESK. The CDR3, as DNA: TGTGCCAGCAGCCAAGATCTACAGGCCTACGATGGCTACACCTTC. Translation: CASSQDLQAYDGYTF.

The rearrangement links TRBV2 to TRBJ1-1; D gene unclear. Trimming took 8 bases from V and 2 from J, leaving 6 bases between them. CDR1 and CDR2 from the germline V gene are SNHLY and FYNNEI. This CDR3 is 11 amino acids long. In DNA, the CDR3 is TGTGCCAGCCCGGGTAACACTGAAGCTTTCTTT. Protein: CASPGNTEAFF.

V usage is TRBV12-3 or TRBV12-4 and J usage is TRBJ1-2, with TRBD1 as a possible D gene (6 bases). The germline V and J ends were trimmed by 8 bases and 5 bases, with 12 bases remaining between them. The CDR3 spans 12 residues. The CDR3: CASSQGMYGYTF. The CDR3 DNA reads TGTGCCAGCTCCCAGGGGATGTATGGCTACACCTTC.

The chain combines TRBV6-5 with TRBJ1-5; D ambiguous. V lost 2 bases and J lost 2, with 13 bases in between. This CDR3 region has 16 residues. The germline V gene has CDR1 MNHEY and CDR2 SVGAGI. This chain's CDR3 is CASSYPRVGGNQPQHF. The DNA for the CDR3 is TGTGCCAGCAGTTACCCAAGGGTCGGGGGCAATCAGCCCCAGCATTTT.

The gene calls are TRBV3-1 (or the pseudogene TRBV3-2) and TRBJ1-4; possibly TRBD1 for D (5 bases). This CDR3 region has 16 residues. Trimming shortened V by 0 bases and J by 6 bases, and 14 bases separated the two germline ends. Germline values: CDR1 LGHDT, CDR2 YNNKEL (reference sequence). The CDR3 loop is CASSQEGSTGDEKLFF. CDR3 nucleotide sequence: TGTGCCAGCAGCCAAGAGGGGAGCACGGGGGATGAAAAACTGTTTTTT.

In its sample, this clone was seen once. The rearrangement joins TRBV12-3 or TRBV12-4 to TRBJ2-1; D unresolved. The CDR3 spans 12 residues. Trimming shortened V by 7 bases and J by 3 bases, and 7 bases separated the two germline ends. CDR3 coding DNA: TGTGCCAGCACCGCTAGCTACAATGAGCAGTTCTTC. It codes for CASTASYNEQFF.

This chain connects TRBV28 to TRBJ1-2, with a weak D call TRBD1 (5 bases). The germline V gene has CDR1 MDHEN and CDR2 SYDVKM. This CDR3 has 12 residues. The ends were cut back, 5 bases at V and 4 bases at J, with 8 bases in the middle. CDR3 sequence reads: CASSHDSYGYTF. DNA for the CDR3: TGTGCCAGCAGTCACGACAGCTATGGCTACACCTTC.

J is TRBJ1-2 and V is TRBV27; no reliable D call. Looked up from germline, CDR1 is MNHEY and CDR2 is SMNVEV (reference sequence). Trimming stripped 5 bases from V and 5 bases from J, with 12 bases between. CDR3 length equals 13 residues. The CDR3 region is CASSPIPAYGYTF. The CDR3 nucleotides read TGTGCCAGCAGTCCGATCCCTGCGTATGGCTACACCTTC.

CDR3 coding DNA: TGTGCCAGCCAGCGACCCAGGGACACCCCTACGGACGAGCAGTACTTC. Protein sequence: CASQRPRDTPTDEQYF. The rearrangement uses TRBV28 and TRBJ2-7; D possibly corresponds to TRBD1 (6 bases). In germline, CDR1 is MDHEN, CDR2 SYDVKM. The CDR3 sequence is 16 residues long. Trimming pared 8 bases from V and 5 bases from J, leaving 25 bases between.